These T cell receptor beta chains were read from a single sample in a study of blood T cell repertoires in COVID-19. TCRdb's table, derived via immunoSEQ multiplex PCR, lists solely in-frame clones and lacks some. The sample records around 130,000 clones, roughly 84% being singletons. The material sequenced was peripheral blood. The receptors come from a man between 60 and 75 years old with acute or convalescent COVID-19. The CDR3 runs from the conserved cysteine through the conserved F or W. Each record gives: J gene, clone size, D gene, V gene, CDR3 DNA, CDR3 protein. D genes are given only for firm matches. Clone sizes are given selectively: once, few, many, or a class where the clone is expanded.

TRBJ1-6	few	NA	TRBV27	TGTGCCAGCAGTTCCTCCTGGGCCCAACCGAATTCACCCCTCCACTTT	CASSSSWAQPNSPLHF
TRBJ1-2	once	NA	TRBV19	TGTGCCAGTAGTATGGTTTACCGACAGAACTATGGCTACACCTTC	CASSMVYRQNYGYTF
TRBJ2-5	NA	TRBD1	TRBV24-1	TGTGCCACCAGTGACCCCGGGACAGGGCTCCAAGAGACCCAGTACTTC	CATSDPGTGLQETQYF
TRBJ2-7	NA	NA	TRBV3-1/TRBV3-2	TGTGCCAGCAGCCAAGTACAGGGCTACGAGCAGTACTTC	CASSQVQGYEQYF
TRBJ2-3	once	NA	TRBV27	TGTGCCAGCTCTCGGTTTGGTGGTCGAGGGCGGGATACGCAGTATTTT	CASSRFGGRGRDTQYF
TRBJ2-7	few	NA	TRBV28	TGTGCCAGCAGTGCGCCACGGGGTTGGTACGAGCAGTACTTC	CASSAPRGWYEQYF
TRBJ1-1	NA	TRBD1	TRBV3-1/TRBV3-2	TGTGCCAGCAGCCGCCCAGGACAGGGATACACTGAAGCTTTCTTT	CASSRPGQGYTEAFF
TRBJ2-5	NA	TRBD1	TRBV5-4	TGTGCCAGCAGCCGTTGGTCAGGGGGCCAAGAGACCCAGTACTTC	CASSRWSGGQETQYF
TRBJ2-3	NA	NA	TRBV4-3	TGCGCCAGCAGCCAAGATTCGAACAGGGCGTTTGGCGCAGATACGCAGTATTTT	CASSQDSNRAFGADTQYF
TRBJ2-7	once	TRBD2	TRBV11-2	TGTGCCAGCAGCTTAGGGCTAGGGAGGGCCTACGAGCAGTACTTC	CASSLGLGRAYEQYF
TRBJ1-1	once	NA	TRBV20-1	TGCAGTGCCCTCGGGGCTGAAGCTTTCTTT	CSALGAEAFF
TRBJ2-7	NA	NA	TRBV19	TGTGCCAGTAGTAGCGGGTCAACCTACGAGCAGTACTTC	CASSSGSTYEQYF
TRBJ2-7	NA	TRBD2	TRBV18	TGTGCCAGCTCACCCCCCGGACTAGCGGGCCTCTACGAGCAGTACTTC	CASSPPGLAGLYEQYF
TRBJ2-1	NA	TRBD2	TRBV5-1	TGCGCCAGCAGCTTGGGACTAGCGGGAGTCCACAATGAGCAGTTCTTC	CASSLGLAGVHNEQFF
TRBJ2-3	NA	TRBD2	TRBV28	TGTGCCAGCAGTTTATTGGCGGGAGGCACAAACACAGATACGCAGTATTTT	CASSLLAGGTNTDTQYF
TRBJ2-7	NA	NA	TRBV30	TGTGCCTGGAGTGATGGGGGGACCTACGAGCAGTACTTC	CAWSDGGTYEQYF
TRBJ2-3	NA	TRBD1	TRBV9	TGTGCCAGCAGCGTCGACAGGGGAATCACAGATACGCAGTATTTT	CASSVDRGITDTQYF
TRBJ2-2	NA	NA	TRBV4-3	TGCGCCAGCAGCCAAGATCAGCGCACCGGGGAGCTGTTTTTT	CASSQDQRTGELFF
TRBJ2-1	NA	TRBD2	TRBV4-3	TGCGCCAGCAGCCATTCTTTAGCGGGAGAAGGGAATGAGCAGTTCTTC	CASSHSLAGEGNEQFF
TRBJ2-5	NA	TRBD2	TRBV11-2	TGTGCCAGCAGCCCGGGGGGGTACGAGACCCAGTACTTC	CASSPGGYETQYF
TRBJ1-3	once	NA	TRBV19	TGTGCCAGTAGTGTGGGCAGGATGACTGGAAACACCATATATTTT	CASSVGRMTGNTIYF
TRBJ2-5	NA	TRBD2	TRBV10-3	TGTGCCATCAGTGAGGGTCTAGCGGGAGAGAAAGAGACCCAGTACTTC	CAISEGLAGEKETQYF
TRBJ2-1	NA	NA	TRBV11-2	TGTGCCAGCAACCTCCGCCCCACAGGGCCTTCCCACAATGAGCAGTTCTTC	CASNLRPTGPSHNEQFF
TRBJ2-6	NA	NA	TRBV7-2	TGTGCCAGCAGCTCCCAGCAGGCCGCTGGGGCCAACGTCCTGACTTTC	CASSSQQAAGANVLTF
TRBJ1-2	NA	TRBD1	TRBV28	TGTGCCAGCAGTGCAGGGGGCGGTGGCTACACCTTC	CASSAGGGGYTF
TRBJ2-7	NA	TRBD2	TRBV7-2	TGTGCCAGCAGCCCAATTGGGACTAGCCTCCAGCACTACGAGCAGTACTTC	CASSPIGTSLQHYEQYF
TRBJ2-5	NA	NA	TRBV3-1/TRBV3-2	TGTGCCAGCAGCCGCATGAGGGACACCCAAGAGACCCAGTACTTC	CASSRMRDTQETQYF
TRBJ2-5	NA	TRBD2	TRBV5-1	TGCGCCAGCAGCATGGGACTAGCGGGAGAACAAGAGACCCAGTACTTC	CASSMGLAGEQETQYF
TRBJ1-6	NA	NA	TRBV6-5	TGTGCCAGCAGTACCCAGGGGAAGTCTAATTCACCCCTCCACTTT	CASSTQGKSNSPLHF
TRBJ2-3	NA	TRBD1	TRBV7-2	TGTGCCAGCAGCTTAGGGACAGGGGGCCGGGCAGATACGCAGTATTTT	CASSLGTGGRADTQYF
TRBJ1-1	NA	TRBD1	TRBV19	TGTGCCAGTAGTACGGGACAGCCTCTGAACACTGAAGCTTTCTTT	CASSTGQPLNTEAFF
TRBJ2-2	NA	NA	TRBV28	TGTGCCAGCAGTTCCCCAGGGGTAGGAGCGAACACCGGGGAGCTGTTTTTT	CASSSPGVGANTGELFF
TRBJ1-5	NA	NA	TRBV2	TGTGCCAGCAGTGAGGAGGCCACCCAGCATTTT	CASSEEATQHF
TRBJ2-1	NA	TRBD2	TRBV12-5	TGTGCTAGTGGTTTTGGGACTAGCGGTTCCTACAATGAGCAGTTCTTC	CASGFGTSGSYNEQFF
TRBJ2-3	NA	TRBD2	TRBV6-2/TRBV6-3	TGTGCCAGCAGTTACGCGGGAGTCCAAAACACAGATACGCAGTATTTT	CASSYAGVQNTDTQYF